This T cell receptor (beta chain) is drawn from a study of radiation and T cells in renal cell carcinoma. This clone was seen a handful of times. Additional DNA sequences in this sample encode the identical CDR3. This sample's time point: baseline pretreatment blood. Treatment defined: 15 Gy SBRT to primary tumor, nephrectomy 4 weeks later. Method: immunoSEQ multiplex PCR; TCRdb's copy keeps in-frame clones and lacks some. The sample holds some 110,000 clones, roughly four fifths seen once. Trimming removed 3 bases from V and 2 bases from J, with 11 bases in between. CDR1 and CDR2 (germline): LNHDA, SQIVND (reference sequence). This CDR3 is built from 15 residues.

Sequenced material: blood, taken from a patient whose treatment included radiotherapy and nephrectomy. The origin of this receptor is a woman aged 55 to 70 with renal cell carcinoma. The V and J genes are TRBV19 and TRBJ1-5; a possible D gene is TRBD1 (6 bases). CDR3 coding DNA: TGTGCCAGTAGTATCAGCAGGGGAGGCAATCAGCCCCAGCATTTT. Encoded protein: CASSISRGGNQPQHF.